This entry features one T cell receptor (beta chain) sequence. Measured with immunoSEQ multiplex PCR; TCRdb has only the in-frame clones, and not every one. Of about 260,000 clones listed, around 87% were seen once; the top ten hold over 5%. These data are taken from a study of blood T cell repertoires in COVID-19. Germline V gene sequence: CDR1 MNHEY, CDR2 SVGEGT. The CDR3 extends over 15 amino acids. The junction had 8 bases not matched to a gene; V was cut back by 5 bases and J by 3 bases. Specimen: peripheral blood. This chain connects TRBV6-2 or TRBV6-3 to TRBJ2-7; 9 bases map to TRBD1. This clonotype was obtained from a woman aged 55-69 years with COVID-19, enrolled during active disease. The CDR3 protein is CASSPGQGSFYEQYF. The CDR3 DNA follows: TGTGCCAGCAGTCCGGGACAGGGATCTTTCTACGAGCAGTACTTC.